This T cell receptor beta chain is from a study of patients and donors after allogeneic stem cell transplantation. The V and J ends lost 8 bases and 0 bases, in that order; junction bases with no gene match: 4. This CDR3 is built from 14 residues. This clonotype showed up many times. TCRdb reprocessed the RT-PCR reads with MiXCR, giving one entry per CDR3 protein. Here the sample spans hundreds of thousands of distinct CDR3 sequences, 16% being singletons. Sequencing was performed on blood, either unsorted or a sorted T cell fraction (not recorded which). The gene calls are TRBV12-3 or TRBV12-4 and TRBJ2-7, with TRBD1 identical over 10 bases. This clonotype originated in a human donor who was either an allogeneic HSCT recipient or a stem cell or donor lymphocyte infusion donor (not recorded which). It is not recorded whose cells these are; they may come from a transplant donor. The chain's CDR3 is CASGRDRGSYEQYF. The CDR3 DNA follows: TGTGCCAGCGGACGGGACAGGGGCTCCTACGAGCAGTACTTC.